This T cell receptor beta chain was retrieved from a study of blood T cell repertoires in COVID-19. The table came from immunoSEQ multiplex PCR; TCRdb's copy has only in-frame clones and leaves some out. The data show around 260,000 clones, approximately 86% seen once. CDR3 length equals 13 residues. The germline V gene encodes CDR1 SQVTM and CDR2 ANQGSEA. V shed 4 bases and J shed 4 bases, with 11 bases lying between them. V and J are TRBV29-1 and TRBJ1-5; D is ambiguous. The sample taken for sequencing was peripheral blood. The receptor comes from a woman aged 55-70 years with COVID-19, enrolled during active disease. CDR3 nucleotides: TGCAGCGTTGTCACTTTCCCAAATCAGCCCCAGCATTTT. Residues: CSVVTFPNQPQHF.